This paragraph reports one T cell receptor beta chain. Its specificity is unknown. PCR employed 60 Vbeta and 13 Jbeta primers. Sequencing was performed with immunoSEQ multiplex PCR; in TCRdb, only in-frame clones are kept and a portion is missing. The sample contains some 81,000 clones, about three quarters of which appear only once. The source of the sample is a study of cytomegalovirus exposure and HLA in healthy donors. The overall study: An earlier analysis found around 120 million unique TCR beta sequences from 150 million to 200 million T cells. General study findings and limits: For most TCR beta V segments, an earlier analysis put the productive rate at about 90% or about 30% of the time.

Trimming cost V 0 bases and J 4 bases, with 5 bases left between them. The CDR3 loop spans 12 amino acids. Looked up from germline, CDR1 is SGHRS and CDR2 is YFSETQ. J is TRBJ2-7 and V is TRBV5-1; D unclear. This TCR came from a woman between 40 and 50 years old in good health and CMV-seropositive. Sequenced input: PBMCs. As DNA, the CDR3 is TGCGCCAGCAGCTTGGTTCCTTACGAGCAGTACTTC. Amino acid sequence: CASSLVPYEQYF.